A single sample is the source of the 16 T cell receptor beta chains below, sequenced in a study of chemoradiotherapy in HPV16-positive cancers. Sequenced by immunoSEQ multiplex PCR; TCRdb stores in-frame clones only, minus some. The table has approximately 58,000 clones, 90% seen once. Material: blood, obtained from a patient who underwent chemoradiotherapy. The receptors shown here come from a human donor with HPV-associated anogenital cancer.

J is TRBJ1-3 and V is TRBV19; possibly TRBD1 for D (6 bases). CDR3 size: 13 residues. The germline CDR1 and CDR2 sequences are LNHDA and SQIVND (reference sequence). V lost 6 bases and J 7 bases, leaving 13 bases between the germline ends. The CDR3 protein is CASRAGQRNTIYF. CDR3 DNA: TGTGCCAGTAGGGCCGGACAGCGGAACACCATATATTTT.

The V gene is TRBV19, the J gene TRBJ1-2, with TRBD1 matching 9 bases. The CDR3 sequence is 15 residues long. Germline CDR1 and CDR2: LNHDA and SQIVND (reference sequence). V dropped 7 bases and J dropped 2; count of bases not matched to a gene: 8. The CDR3 sequence is CASKIQGQGNYGYTF. The CDR3 DNA reads as TGTGCCAGTAAGATCCAGGGACAGGGAAACTATGGCTACACCTTC.

The gene calls are TRBV30 and TRBJ2-5; D might be TRBD1 (6 bases). The CDR3 totals 14 residues. Trimming left V 0 bases short and J 1 base short, with 9 bases between. Looked up from germline, CDR1 is GTSNPN and CDR2 is SVGIG (reference sequence). This CDR3 reads CAWSVGTLQETQYF. DNA of the CDR3: TGTGCCTGGAGTGTGGGGACACTCCAAGAGACCCAGTACTTC.

The J gene is TRBJ1-5, the V gene TRBV19; 8 bases are shared with TRBD1. With V trimmed by 7 bases and J by 4 bases, 6 bases remained unmatched. This CDR3 spans 14 amino acids. Germline-derived CDR1 and CDR2 are LNHDA and SQIVND (reference sequence). The CDR3 sequence is CASKTGALNQPQHF. CDR3 bases: TGTGCCAGTAAGACAGGGGCATTGAATCAGCCCCAGCATTTT.

The chain carries TRBV2 and TRBJ2-5, with D possibly TRBD2 on 6 matching bases. This CDR3 comprises 12 residues. The germline gives CDR1 SNHLY, CDR2 FYNNEI. V was cut by 6 bases and J by 4 bases, with 9 bases left in between. CDR3 amino acids: CASRGGGETQYF. The CDR3 region has the DNA TGTGCCAGCAGGGGGGGAGGAGAGACCCAGTACTTC.

The chain links TRBV5-6 to TRBJ1-5, with 7 bases aligning to TRBD1. CDR3 size: 13 residues. Germline V gene sequence: CDR1 SGHDT, CDR2 YYEEEE. V dropped 4 bases and J dropped 4; count of bases not matched to a gene: 2. The CDR3 nucleotides read TGTGCCAGCAGCAGGGACAGAAATCAGCCCCAGCATTTT. Encoded protein: CASSRDRNQPQHF.

CDR3 sequence: CASSDRADTQYF. Here the CDR3 DNA reads TGTGCCAGCAGCGACAGGGCTGATACGCAGTATTTT. The chain carries TRBV7-9 and TRBJ2-3; TRBD1 matches 7 bases. The CDR3 consists of 12 residues. Germline V lookup: CDR1 SEHNR, CDR2 FQNEAQ (reference sequence). The junction had 2 bases not matched to a gene; V was cut back by 5 bases and J by 6 bases. Combining the CDR3 with reference TRBV7-9 and TRBJ2-3 gives the whole variable domain DTGVSQNPRHKITKRGQNVTFRCDPISEHNRLYWYRQTLGQGPEFLTYFQNEAQLEKSRLLSDRFSAERPKGSFSTLEIQRTEQGDSAMYLCASSDRADTQYFGPGTRLTVL.

The chain carries TRBV7-2 and TRBJ1-1; possibly TRBD1 for D (5 bases). Germline V CDR1 and CDR2: SGHTA, FQGNSA. V was shortened by 5 bases and J by 3 bases, with 25 bases between the two germline ends. The CDR3 has 18 residues. The CDR3 region has the DNA TGTGCCAGCAGCCCCTATCCCGCGGGGCTTAAGGACGACACTGAAGCTTTCTTT. The encoded protein is CASSPYPAGLKDDTEAFF.

The V gene is TRBV5-4, the J gene TRBJ2-5; a weak D match, TRBD2 (6 bases). CDR1 is SGHNT and CDR2 is YYREEE in the germline V gene (reference sequence). The CDR3 has 14 residues. The germline V and J ends were trimmed by 5 bases and 2 bases, with 13 bases remaining between them. This CDR3 is CASSEGLAQETQYF. CDR3 DNA sequence: TGTGCCAGCAGTGAGGGGCTAGCGCAAGAGACCCAGTACTTC. Full variable domain (missing parts from reference TRBV5-4 and TRBJ2-5): ETGVTQSPTHLIKTRGQQVTLRCSSQSGHNTVSWYQQALGQGPQFIFQYYREEENGRGNFPPRFSGLQFPNYSSELNVNALELDDSALYLCASSEGLAQETQYFGPGTRLLVL.

The chain has TRBV7-2 and TRBJ2-3, with D tentatively TRBD1 (6 bases). The CDR3 covers 16 residues. The ends were cut back, 5 bases at V and 2 bases at J, with 17 bases in the middle. Germline V gene data show CDR1 as SGHTA and CDR2 as FQGNSA. The chain's CDR3 is CASSPYRTVPTDTQYF. CDR3 nucleotide sequence: TGTGCCAGCAGCCCATACCGGACAGTTCCCACAGATACGCAGTATTTT.

V and J are TRBV5-1 and TRBJ1-1; D is ambiguous. Germline V gives CDR1 SGHRS, CDR2 YFSETQ. The length of the CDR3 is 14 residues. V was trimmed by 4 bases and J by 1 base, leaving 11 bases between them. CDR3 DNA: TGCGCCAGCAGCCCAAGGACGGGGAACACTGAAGCTTTCTTT. It yields the protein CASSPRTGNTEAFF.

The genes are TRBV19 and TRBJ2-7, with D unclear. This CDR3 is 15 amino acids long. Trimming cost V 2 bases and J 6 bases, with 17 bases left between them. Germline CDR1 and CDR2: LNHDA and SQIVND (reference sequence). CDR3 DNA: TGTGCCAGTAGTATAAATCAAGCCTGGGCCTCCGAGCAGTACTTC. It is translated as CASSINQAWASEQYF.

V gene TRBV30 combines with J gene TRBJ2-7, with 7 nucleotides matching TRBD1. Germline V lookup: CDR1 GTSNPN, CDR2 SVGIG (reference sequence). This CDR3 spans 12 amino acids. V lost 4 bases and J lost 5; bases outside the gene matches: 5. The CDR3 protein is CAWTPTGNEQYF. The CDR3 DNA follows: TGTGCCTGGACCCCGACAGGGAACGAGCAGTACTTC.

The chain couples TRBV18 to TRBJ2-5, with D maybe TRBD1 (6 bases). Germline V CDR1 and CDR2: KGHSH, LQKENI. This CDR3 is built from 12 residues. Deletions cut 4 bases from V and 5 bases from J, with 8 bases between. The CDR3 sequence: CASSLQGETQYF. CDR3 bases: TGTGCCAGCTCACTCCAGGGGGAGACCCAGTACTTC.

The sample holds one count of this clone. The genes are TRBV7-2 and TRBJ2-7; D unclear. Trimming shortened V by 4 bases and J by 3 bases, and 7 bases separated the two germline ends. CDR1 and CDR2 from the germline V gene are SGHTA and FQGNSA. There are 12 residues in the CDR3. CDR3: CASSSSHYEQYF. CDR3 in DNA: TGTGCCAGCAGCTCGAGCCACTACGAGCAGTACTTC.

The chain uses TRBV9 and TRBJ2-1; 13 bases match TRBD2. With 6 bases clipped from V and 15 bases from J, the junction kept 9 bases outside the gene matches. CDR3 length: 13 amino acids. Germline V CDR1 and CDR2: SGDLS, YYNGEE. CDR3 in amino acids: CASTETSGGPPFF. Written as DNA, the CDR3 is TGTGCCAGCACCGAGACTAGCGGGGGGCCTCCGTTCTTC.